These T cell receptor beta chains were read from a single sample in a study of metastatic and nonmetastatic thyroid tumors. MiXCR reprocessed the PCR reads for TCRdb. The table records some 54,000 clones, about a sixth of them present only once. The source material was blood. The receptors were gathered from a female donor with papillary thyroid cancer or a benign thyroid nodule (not recorded which). Some clones in this sample may be carry-over from other donors' samples. CDR3s include the opening cysteine and the closing phenylalanine or tryptophan. The order of the fields is CDR3 protein, V gene, J gene.

CDR3: CASNPRGLNTEAFF; V: TRBV19; J: TRBJ1-1
CDR3: CASSSRLAGAIEQFF; V: TRBV18; J: TRBJ2-1
CDR3: CSAPGLAGVGEQFF; V: TRBV20-1; J: TRBJ2-1
CDR3: CASKNTGGTETQYF; V: TRBV2; J: TRBJ2-5
CDR3: CASSVGGGWNTEAFF; V: TRBV9; J: TRBJ1-1
CDR3: CASSLDSDTDTQYF; V: TRBV11-2; J: TRBJ2-3
CDR3: CASSVAGGTYEQYF; V: TRBV6-1; J: TRBJ2-7
CDR3: CASRPSGSTEQFF; V: TRBV9; J: TRBJ2-1
CDR3: CASISTGGLMYF; V: TRBV27; J: TRBJ2-7
CDR3: CASSPGPTGELFF; V: TRBV11-3; J: TRBJ2-2
CDR3: CASSHRTSGRATDTQYF; V: TRBV3-1; J: TRBJ2-3
CDR3: CSVETLTSFRTNEQFF; V: TRBV29-1; J: TRBJ2-1
CDR3: CASKGQGYEQYF; V: TRBV6-2/TRBV6-3; J: TRBJ2-7
CDR3: CASSYSYGTASYNDQFF; V: TRBV6-4; J: TRBJ2-1
CDR3: CANSLTGSGVFSLYF; V: TRBV6-1; J: TRBJ2-7
CDR3: CAWSVKAYEQYF; V: TRBV30; J: TRBJ2-7
CDR3: CASSLELLGQGDHGYTF; V: TRBV5-6; J: TRBJ1-2
CDR3: CAISESGNTEAFF; V: TRBV10-3; J: TRBJ1-1
CDR3: CSARGLGSQPQHF; V: TRBV20-1; J: TRBJ1-5
CDR3: CASSVEPSGNTIYF; V: TRBV9; J: TRBJ1-3
CDR3: CASSPTKKANEKLFF; V: TRBV6-1; J: TRBJ1-4
CDR3: CASSEAKAFF; V: TRBV2; J: TRBJ1-1
CDR3: CASSSSLGSYNEQFF; V: TRBV7-8; J: TRBJ2-1
CDR3: CASGERLATHEQYF; V: TRBV2; J: TRBJ2-7
CDR3: CASTSVGPYEQYF; V: TRBV7-9; J: TRBJ2-7
CDR3: CASSPCGGLNTEAFF; V: TRBV3-1; J: TRBJ1-1
CDR3: CASSQDRGGDEQYF; V: TRBV3-1; J: TRBJ2-7
CDR3: CASSFRVTGELFF; V: TRBV28; J: TRBJ2-2
CDR3: CSASTGGGYVQYF; V: TRBV20-1; J: TRBJ2-7
CDR3: CASSLRAYTQYF; V: TRBV28; J: TRBJ2-3
CDR3: CASRGGKAANEQFF; V: TRBV2; J: TRBJ2-1
CDR3: CASSLFPGLDTEAFF; V: TRBV27; J: TRBJ1-1
CDR3: CASRPNKLGDPDTQYF; V: TRBV5-1; J: TRBJ2-3
CDR3: CASSIFDRGRNSPLHF; V: TRBV2; J: TRBJ1-6